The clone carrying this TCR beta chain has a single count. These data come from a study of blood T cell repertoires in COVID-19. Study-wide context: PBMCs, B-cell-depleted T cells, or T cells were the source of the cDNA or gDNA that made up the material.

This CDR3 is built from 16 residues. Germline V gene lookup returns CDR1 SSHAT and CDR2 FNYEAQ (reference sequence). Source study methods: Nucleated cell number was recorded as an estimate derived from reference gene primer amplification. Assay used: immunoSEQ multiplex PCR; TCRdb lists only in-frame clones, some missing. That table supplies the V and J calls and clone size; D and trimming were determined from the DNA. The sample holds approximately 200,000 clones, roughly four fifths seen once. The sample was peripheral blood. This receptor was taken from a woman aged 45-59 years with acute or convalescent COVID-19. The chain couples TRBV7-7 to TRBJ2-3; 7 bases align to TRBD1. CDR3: CAPRDSPKRGTDTQYF. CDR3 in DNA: TGTGCTCCAAGGGACAGCCCTAAGAGGGGCACAGATACGCAGTATTTT.